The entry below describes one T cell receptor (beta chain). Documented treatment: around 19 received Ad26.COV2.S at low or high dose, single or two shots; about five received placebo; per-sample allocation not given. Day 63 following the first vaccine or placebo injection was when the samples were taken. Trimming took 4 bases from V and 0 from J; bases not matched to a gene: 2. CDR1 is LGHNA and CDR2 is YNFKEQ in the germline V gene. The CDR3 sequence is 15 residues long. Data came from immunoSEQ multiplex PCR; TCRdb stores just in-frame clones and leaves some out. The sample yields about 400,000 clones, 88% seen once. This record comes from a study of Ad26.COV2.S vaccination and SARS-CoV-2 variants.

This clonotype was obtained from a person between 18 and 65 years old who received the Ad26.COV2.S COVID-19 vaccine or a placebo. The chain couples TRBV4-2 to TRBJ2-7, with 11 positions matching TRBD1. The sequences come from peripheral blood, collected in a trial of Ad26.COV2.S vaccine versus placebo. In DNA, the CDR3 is TGTGCCAGCAGCCTAGGGACAGGGGGCTCCTACGAGCAGTACTTC. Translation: CASSLGTGGSYEQYF.